The clone carrying this TCR beta chain was seen repeatedly, ten times or more. Its antigen is unknown. This record belongs to a study of T-cell reconstitution after alpha-beta-depleted transplantation in children. General study points: Elevated TCRbeta diversity at day 60 was traced, in some patients, to surviving recipient T cells and thymic progenitors. After one year, T-cell counts and TCRbeta diversity mostly came from new T cells.

CDR3 size: 14 residues. Looked up from germline, CDR1 is GTSNPN and CDR2 is SVGIG (reference sequence). Deletions cut 3 bases from V and 3 bases from J, with 12 bases between. Unique molecular identifiers were used in preparing the TCRbeta library. MiXCR, applied by TCRdb to the PCR reads, yields one record per CDR3 protein. The profile shows 9,200 or so distinct CDR3 sequences, around 14% of them singletons. The TCR sequence derives from a male patient aged 10 to 17 who had a stem cell transplant for acute lymphoblastic leukemia, so the T cells may come from the graft donor. The chain carries TRBV30 and TRBJ2-1; maybe TRBD2 (6 bases). The material sequenced was PBMCs, mostly from graft donor cells, taken 60 days after TCRalphabeta/CD19-depleted stem cell transplant. The DNA for the CDR3 is TGTGCCTGGAGCCCTAGCGTTCGCTACAATGAGCAGTTCTTC. It yields the protein CAWSPSVRYNEQFF.